A single sample gave rise to the 18 T cell receptor beta chains below, sequenced in a study of blood T cell repertoires in COVID-19. The method was immunoSEQ multiplex PCR; TCRdb's version includes in-frame clones alone and lacks a portion of them. The sample has more than 200,000 clones, roughly 83% seen once. Material: peripheral blood. All receptors derive from an elderly man with acute or convalescent COVID-19.

The CDR3 nucleotides read TGTGCCAGCAGCTTAGGAAGAGGGATCAGCTCCTACGAGCAGTACTTC. It encodes CASSLGRGISSYEQYF. J is TRBJ2-7 and V is TRBV7-9; weak D call: TRBD2 (5 bases). This CDR3 region has 16 residues. Germline values: CDR1 SEHNR, CDR2 FQNEAQ (reference sequence). V gave up 1 base and J gave up 0 bases, with 13 bases separating them.

The chain employs TRBV5-1 and TRBJ2-5, with TRBD2 matching 10 bases. This CDR3 has 15 residues. Germline CDR1 is SGHRS and CDR2 is YFSETQ. The trim removed 4 bases at V and 3 bases at J, leaving 6 bases unmatched. CDR3 sequence reads: CASSPGLANEETQYF. DNA of the CDR3: TGCGCCAGCAGCCCGGGACTAGCGAATGAAGAGACCCAGTACTTC.

This clone showed up just once. The chain joins TRBV7-8 to TRBJ1-1; 9 bases agree with TRBD1. The junction had 5 bases not matched to a gene; V was cut back by 0 bases and J by 9 bases. The CDR3 consists of 14 residues. From germline, CDR1 is SGHVS and CDR2 FQNEAQ. Here the CDR3 DNA reads TGTGCCAGCAGCTTAGCGGGGACAGGGAGGAAAGCTTTCTTT. It encodes CASSLAGTGRKAFF.

This clone was counted a single time. The V gene is TRBV6-1, the J gene TRBJ2-1; 9 nucleotides match TRBD2. V shed 4 bases and J 4 bases; nucleotides not matched to a gene: 8. Germline V CDR1 and CDR2: MNHNS, SASEGT. CDR3 size: 16 residues. CDR3 residues: CASSVLSGGSYNEQFF. The CDR3 coding sequence is TGTGCCAGCAGTGTCCTTAGCGGGGGCTCATACAATGAGCAGTTCTTC.

This chain connects TRBV30 to TRBJ2-3, with TRBD1 matching 9 bases. The germline V gene has CDR1 GTSNPN and CDR2 SVGIG (reference sequence). This CDR3 has 16 residues. Unmatched junction bases numbered 12, after V lost 3 bases and J lost 5 bases. CDR3 DNA: TGTGCCTGGAGCTCATTACCGACAGGGGGATTAGATACGCAGTATTTT. It translates to CAWSSLPTGGLDTQYF.

The chain recombines TRBV30 with TRBJ2-6, with 8 bases matching TRBD2. The CDR3 length is 15 residues. Per the germline V gene, CDR1 is GTSNPN and CDR2 is SVGIG (reference sequence). Unmatched junction bases numbered 4, after V lost 2 bases and J lost 4 bases. This CDR3 is CAWSFSGTGANVLTF. In DNA, the CDR3 is TGTGCCTGGAGTTTTAGCGGGACAGGGGCCAACGTCCTGACTTTC.

This chain joins TRBV5-1 and TRBJ2-5, with D tentatively TRBD1 (6 bases). Trimming cost V 0 bases and J 6 bases, with 12 bases left between them. Germline V gene lookup returns CDR1 SGHRS and CDR2 YFSETQ. The CDR3 loop spans 14 amino acids. The CDR3: CASSLEQGGKTQYF. The CDR3 DNA is TGCGCCAGCAGCTTGGAACAGGGTGGAAAGACCCAGTACTTC.

The chain carries TRBV9 and TRBJ1-2; TRBD1 agrees at 8 bases. This CDR3 is built from 14 residues. Germline V gene sequence: CDR1 SGDLS, CDR2 YYNGEE. The V and J ends lost 0 bases and 5 bases, in that order; junction bases with no gene match: 3. The CDR3 here is CASSVATGGYGYTF. The CDR3 coding sequence is TGTGCCAGCAGCGTAGCTACAGGGGGGTATGGCTACACCTTC.

This clone was observed a handful of times. This chain connects TRBV9 to TRBJ1-3, with 7 bases matching TRBD1. With V trimmed by 1 base and J by 0 bases, 4 bases remained unmatched. The CDR3 runs to 16 residues. The germline gives CDR1 SGDLS, CDR2 YYNGEE. The CDR3 loop reads CASSVTQGSSGNTIYF. DNA for the CDR3: TGTGCCAGCAGCGTAACACAGGGGAGCTCTGGAAACACCATATATTTT.

The chain joins TRBV11-2 to TRBJ1-4, with D maybe TRBD1 (5 bases). CDR1 and CDR2 (germline): SGHAT, FQNNGV. V dropped 1 base and J dropped 5 bases, with 20 bases sitting between them. The CDR3 extends over 18 amino acids. Here the CDR3 DNA reads TGTGCCAGCAGCTTAGCTCGCCTTCCCCGGGGGTCAAATGAAAAACTGTTTTTT. Translating it yields CASSLARLPRGSNEKLFF.

The rearrangement uses TRBV6-5 and TRBJ2-5, with 8 positions matching TRBD2. The CDR3 sequence is 14 residues long. CDR1 and CDR2 from the germline V gene are MNHEY and SVGAGI. After removal of 7 bases from V and 4 bases from J, the junction contained 8 bases not matched to a gene. The CDR3 DNA follows: TGTGCCAGCACCGGGAGGGAGGCTAGAGAGACCCAGTACTTC. This codes for CASTGREARETQYF.

In its sample, this clone was seen once. This chain uses TRBV19 with TRBJ1-4, with D possibly matching TRBD1 (6 bases). V shed 6 bases and J shed 5 bases, with 10 bases lying between them. CDR1 is LNHDA, CDR2 SQIVND, per germline (reference sequence). CDR3 length: 13 amino acids. This CDR3 is CASRDRQNEKLFF. Written as DNA, the CDR3 is TGTGCCAGTAGGGACAGACAAAATGAAAAACTGTTTTTT.

J is TRBJ1-1 and V is TRBV18; 10 positions agree with TRBD1. V lost 3 bases and J lost 4; bases outside the gene matches: 2. The CDR3 consists of 14 residues. Germline V gene sequence: CDR1 KGHSH, CDR2 LQKENI. The CDR3 sequence is CASSPRDRGTEAFF. CDR3 DNA sequence: TGTGCCAGCTCACCGCGGGACAGGGGCACTGAAGCTTTCTTT.

The chain links TRBV1 to TRBJ1-3; the table's D call, TRBD1, has no DNA check behind it. TRBV1 is a pseudogene segment. This CDR3 spans 18 amino acids. This CDR3 reads CTSSQDQVGPSSGNTIYF. The CDR3 bases are TGCACCAGCAGCCAAGATCAGGTCGGCCCCAGCTCTGGAAACACCATATATTTT.

This chain connects TRBV30 to TRBJ1-5; no reliable D call. CDR1 GTSNPN and CDR2 SVGIG come from the germline V gene (reference sequence). The CDR3 runs 14 residues. V lost 0 bases and J lost 0, with 6 bases in between. The CDR3 nucleotides read TGTGCCTGGAGTGTCAGTTATAGCAATCAGCCCCAGCATTTT. Protein product: CAWSVSYSNQPQHF.

This sequence joins TRBV28 and TRBJ1-6; D perhaps matches TRBD1 (5 bases). CDR3 length equals 14 residues. Trimming stripped 6 bases from V and 4 bases from J, with 10 bases between. Germline V gene data show CDR1 as MDHEN and CDR2 as SYDVKM. CDR3 in amino acids: CASRVRQYNSPLHF. The CDR3 DNA reads as TGTGCCAGCAGAGTCAGACAGTATAATTCACCCCTCCACTTT.

The V call is TRBV7-9, the J call TRBJ2-3; 10 nucleotides match TRBD1. The CDR3 length is 16 residues. J lost 1 base, V lost 1 base, and 2 bases had no gene match. Germline-derived CDR1 and CDR2 are SEHNR and FQNEAQ (reference sequence). The CDR3 loop is CASSLGGTGGTDTQYF. The CDR3 DNA follows: TGTGCCAGCAGCTTAGGAGGGACAGGGGGCACAGATACGCAGTATTTT.

This clone was seen only once. The rearrangement joins TRBV7-8 to TRBJ2-3, with 10 bases matching TRBD1. The V segment lost 5 bases and the J segment 0 bases; nucleotides outside the gene matches: 8. Germline values: CDR1 SGHVS, CDR2 FQNEAQ. The CDR3 has 17 amino acids. The CDR3 spells CASSPRGTGASTDTQYF. The CDR3 DNA sequence: TGTGCCAGCAGCCCCCGAGGGACAGGGGCTAGCACAGATACGCAGTATTTT.